This T cell receptor (beta chain) was retrieved from a study of identical twins. Germline V gene data show CDR1 as DFQATT and CDR2 as SNEGSKA (reference sequence). The CDR3 loop spans 15 amino acids. Trimming at V came to 8 bases and at J to 5 bases, leaving 12 bases not matched to a gene. MiXCR, applied by TCRdb to the 5' RACE reads, yields one record per CDR3 protein. The table has about 520,000 distinct CDR3 sequences, 20% to 25% seen once. Study-level points and caveats: Twins' surplus sharing was weaker for beta out-of-frame sequences.

This clonotype has just a few counts. Its antigen is undetermined. The sample was also linked to a second study, of T cells expressing NK-cell markers. That paper notes: Source material for TCR beta repertoires consisted of sorted CD3+CD56+NKG2C+, CD3+CD56+NKG2C- and CD3+CD56-NKG2C+ T cells.

The TCR sequence derives from a young woman in good health. This rearrangement joins TRBV20-1 to TRBJ2-3, with 11 bases aligning to TRBD2. Specimen: CD4+ T cells sorted from blood. In DNA, the CDR3 is TGCAGTCAAACCCCAACTAGCGGGAGTGGAGATACGCAGTATTTT. The encoded protein is CSQTPTSGSGDTQYF.